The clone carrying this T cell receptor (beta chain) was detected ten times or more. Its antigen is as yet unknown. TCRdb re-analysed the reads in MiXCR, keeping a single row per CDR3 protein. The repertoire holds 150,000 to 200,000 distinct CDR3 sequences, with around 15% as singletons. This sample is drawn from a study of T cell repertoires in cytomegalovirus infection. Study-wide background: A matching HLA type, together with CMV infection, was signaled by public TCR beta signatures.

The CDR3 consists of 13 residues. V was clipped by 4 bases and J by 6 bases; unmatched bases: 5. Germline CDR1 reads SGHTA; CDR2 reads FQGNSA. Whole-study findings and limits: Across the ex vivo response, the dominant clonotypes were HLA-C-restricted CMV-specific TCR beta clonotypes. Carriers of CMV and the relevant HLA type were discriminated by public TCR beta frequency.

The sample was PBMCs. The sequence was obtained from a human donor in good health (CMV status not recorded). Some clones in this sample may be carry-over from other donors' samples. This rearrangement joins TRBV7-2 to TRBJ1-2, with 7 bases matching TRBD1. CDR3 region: CASSYRGSDGYTF. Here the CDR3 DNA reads TGTGCCAGCAGCTACAGGGGATCGGATGGCTACACCTTC.